This is a list of T cell receptor beta chains from one sample in a study of T cell responses to AZD1222 COVID-19 vaccine. Sequencing used immunoSEQ multiplex PCR; TCRdb keeps in-frame clones, though not all of them. The sample includes about 100,000 clones, approximately 86% of them seen just once. Source: peripheral blood, taken on day 0 of AZD1222 vaccination. The receptors here all came from an adult in good health. Both conserved end residues are part of each CDR3. A D gene is named only where the DNA matches it firmly. Some rows mark clone size as missing; the rest say once, few, many or name a class of expanded clone.

>.|TRBJ2-2|.|TRBV19
CASNQLSTGELFF
TGTGCCAGTAACCAGCTCAGCACCGGGGAGCTGTTTTTT
>TRBD1|TRBJ2-2|.|TRBV5-6
CASSWGQGTVGELFF
TGTGCCAGCAGCTGGGGACAGGGTACTGTCGGGGAGCTGTTTTTT
>TRBD2|TRBJ2-5|.|TRBV7-9
CASSPTLAVQETQYF
TGTGCCAGCAGCCCAACACTAGCGGTCCAAGAGACCCAGTACTTC
>TRBD2|TRBJ2-3|.|TRBV6-1
CASSETSGSSDTQYF
TGTGCCAGCAGTGAAACTAGCGGGAGCTCAGATACGCAGTATTTT
>.|TRBJ1-5|.|TRBV30
CAWSAETGRSNQPQHF
TGTGCCTGGAGTGCTGAAACAGGGCGTAGCAATCAGCCCCAGCATTTT
>TRBD1|TRBJ1-3|few|TRBV9
CASSVVVGGLATGNTIYF
TGTGCCAGCAGCGTAGTGGTAGGGGGCCTTGCAACTGGAAACACCATATATTTT
>TRBD1|TRBJ1-1|.|TRBV27
CASSLSTGRGAFF
TGTGCCAGCAGTTTATCGACAGGGAGAGGAGCTTTCTTT
>.|TRBJ1-1|.|TRBV2
CASRLLGFEAFF
TGTGCCAGCCGTTTACTGGGTTTTGAAGCTTTCTTT
>.|TRBJ1-1|.|TRBV7-6
CASSRAGANTEAFF
TGTGCCAGCAGCAGGGCGGGGGCCAACACTGAAGCTTTCTTT
>.|TRBJ2-2|.|TRBV7-3
CASSLDPGIGNTGELFF
TGTGCCAGCAGCCTCGACCCGGGGATTGGGAACACCGGGGAGCTGTTTTTT
>.|TRBJ1-1|.|TRBV18
CASSPSNLNTEAFF
TGTGCCAGCTCACCCTCTAACTTGAACACTGAAGCTTTCTTT
>.|TRBJ1-1|.|TRBV7-9
CASSFEAMNTEAFF
TGTGCCAGCAGCTTTGAAGCAATGAACACTGAAGCTTTCTTT
>.|TRBJ1-5|once|TRBV7-9
CASSFDGNQPQHF
TGTGCCAGCAGCTTCGACGGGAATCAGCCCCAGCATTTT
>TRBD2|TRBJ2-1|.|TRBV13
CASSFRVAGGLYNEQFF
TGTGCCAGCAGCTTTAGGGTAGCGGGGGGCCTATACAATGAGCAGTTCTTC
>.|TRBJ1-6|.|TRBV11-1
CASSLRDSNSPLHF
TGTGCCAGCAGCTTACGTGACAGTAATTCACCCCTCCACTTT
>.|TRBJ1-3|.|TRBV9
CASSVDTLSGNTIYF
TGTGCCAGCAGTGTGGACACGCTCTCTGGAAACACCATATATTTT
>.|TRBJ2-7|.|TRBV24-1
CATTDSTYEQYF
TGTGCCACCACCGACAGTACCTACGAGCAGTACTTC
>TRBD2|TRBJ2-1|.|TRBV27
CASRGLAGSNEQFF
TGTGCCAGCAGGGGACTAGCTGGTAGCAATGAGCAGTTCTTC
>.|TRBJ2-7|.|TRBV5-1
CASSLKETGSYEQYF
TGCGCCAGCAGCTTGAAGGAGACAGGCTCCTACGAGCAGTACTTC
>.|TRBJ1-4|once|TRBV11-3
CASSFEGSEKLFF
TGTGCCAGCAGCTTCGAAGGTAGTGAAAAACTGTTTTTT